The rows below give T cell receptor beta chains drawn from one sample of a study of CD8 T cells in ankylosing spondylitis. TCRdb redid the calling of the 5' RACE reads with MiXCR, one entry per CDR3 protein. This repertoire shows 300,000 to 350,000 distinct CDR3 sequences, less than 25% found once; its top ten account for 3.5%. The sample comprised blood, either unsorted or a sorted T cell fraction (not recorded which). The receptors shown here come from a female donor with ankylosing spondylitis or in good health (not recorded which). Both conserved end residues are part of each CDR3. The D gene is left open where the match is weak. Clone size is not always given. Where it is, it says once, few, many or a class for expanded clones.

>NA|TRBJ2-5|TRBV20-1|NA
CSARAQETQYF
TGCAGTGCTCGAGCACAAGAGACCCAGTACTTC
>TRBD1|TRBJ1-5|TRBV20-1|few
CSAPYPGGLGVQPQHF
TGCAGTGCTCCATACCCAGGGGGCCTTGGCGTTCAGCCCCAGCATTTT
>NA|TRBJ1-2|TRBV20-1|many
CSAQDNYGYTF
TGCAGTGCGCAGGATAACTATGGCTACACCTTC
>TRBD2|TRBJ2-1|TRBV2|NA
CATHLAGGYNEQFF
TGTGCCACCCACCTAGCGGGAGGGTACAATGAGCAGTTCTTC
>NA|TRBJ1-6|TRBV20-1|NA
CSARDYTLHF
TGCAGTGCTAGAGATTACACCCTCCACTTT
>NA|TRBJ2-2|TRBV18|few
CASSPTGANTGELFF
TGTGCCAGCTCACCAACGGGGGCGAACACCGGGGAGCTGTTTTTT
>NA|TRBJ2-6|TRBV10-3|NA
CAISESNLSGANVLTF
TGTGCCATCAGTGAGTCGAACCTCTCTGGGGCCAACGTCCTGACTTTC
>NA|TRBJ2-3|TRBV2|few
CASSAIDTQYF
TGTGCCAGCAGCGCCATAGATACGCAGTATTTT
>TRBD1|TRBJ1-2|TRBV20-1|NA
CSATTGFGYTF
TGCAGTGCCACGACAGGGTTTGGCTACACCTTC
>TRBD1|TRBJ2-6|TRBV27|NA
CASSLTGTGANVLTF
TGTGCCAGCAGTTTGACAGGGACTGGGGCCAACGTCCTGACTTTC
>NA|TRBJ2-7|TRBV28|NA
CASSSLNTGEQYF
TGTGCCAGCAGTTCCCTGAACACGGGGGAGCAGTACTTC
>NA|TRBJ2-7|TRBV28|NA
CASNPPGPKSYEQYF
TGTGCCAGCAATCCCCCGGGTCCTAAGAGCTACGAGCAGTACTTC
>NA|TRBJ1-3|TRBV2|NA
CASTWLSGNTIYF
TGTGCCAGCACTTGGCTCTCTGGAAACACCATATATTTT
>NA|TRBJ1-2|TRBV20-1|few
CSARGGLDDYTF
TGCAGTGCCCGAGGGGGGTTGGATGACTACACCTTC
>TRBD2|TRBJ2-1|TRBV20-1|NA
CSAGSGRASDEQFF
TGCAGTGCTGGTAGCGGGAGGGCCTCGGATGAGCAGTTCTTC
>TRBD1|TRBJ1-1|TRBV5-6|NA
CASTQQGVAEAFF
TGTGCCAGCACCCAACAGGGGGTAGCTGAAGCTTTCTTT